The 29 T cell receptor beta chains given below trace back to one sample, sequenced in a study of OX40 agonist ivuxolimab in advanced cancers. The receptor library was made with the immunoSEQ multiplex PCR assay. Not all clones reach the TCRdb copy of this immuneACCESS table, which keeps in-frame sequences only. Checked studies attribute under half of the gap to unresolved V genes and leave the rest unexplained. The sample table contains tens of thousands of clones; only one count was recorded for roughly 90% of them. Under 10% of the sample is in the top ten clones. The material sequenced was CD4+ or CD8+ T cells sorted from blood, taken in a trial of the OX40 agonist ivuxolimab. These TCRs come from an adult with an advanced solid tumor such as melanoma, head and neck, liver or kidney cancer.

The J gene is TRBJ2-3, the V gene TRBV27; perhaps TRBD2 as D (7 bases). Per germline, CDR1 MNHEY and CDR2 SMNVEV (reference sequence). V dropped 3 bases and J dropped 12 bases, with 10 bases sitting between them. This CDR3 is built from 11 residues. CDR3 in DNA: TGTGCCAGCAGTTTCGGGGGGCTCCAGTATTTT. Amino acid sequence: CASSFGGLQYF.

This clone was picked up one time. The CDR3, as DNA: TGTGCCTGGAGTGAAAGGAGGGGGCGGAACACTGAAGCTTTCTTT. It specifies CAWSERRGRNTEAFF. V is TRBV30 and J is TRBJ1-1; 7 bases are a match to TRBD1. The CDR3 is 15 amino acids. CDR1 GTSNPN and CDR2 SVGIG come from the germline V gene (reference sequence). After removal of 1 base from V and 1 base from J, the junction contained 6 bases not matched to a gene.

The rearrangement joins TRBV4-2 to TRBJ2-3; 13 positions agree with TRBD2. Germline assignment: CDR1 LGHNA and CDR2 YNFKEQ. CDR3 length equals 19 residues. V shed 2 bases, J shed 1 base, and the junction held 9 bases outside the gene matches. The CDR3 DNA reads TGTGCCAGCAGCCAACTACTAGCGGGGGGGCCGGATGGCACAGATACGCAGTATTTT. Translating gives CASSQLLAGGPDGTDTQYF.

The chain combines TRBV4-3 with TRBJ2-7, with 11 bases identical to TRBD2. The germline gives CDR1 LGHNA, CDR2 YSLEER. V dropped 0 bases and J dropped 2; count of bases not matched to a gene: 6. This CDR3 has 17 residues. CDR3 in DNA: TGCGCCAGCAGCCAAGATACCGGGACTAGCGGAACCTACGAGCAGTACTTC. Encoded protein: CASSQDTGTSGTYEQYF.

This clone was counted a few times. V gene TRBV7-9 combines with J gene TRBJ2-7; maybe TRBD1 (5 bases). V was shortened by 6 bases and J by 3 bases, with 12 bases between the two germline ends. There are 13 residues in the CDR3. The germline gives CDR1 SEHNR, CDR2 FQNEAQ (reference sequence). In DNA, the CDR3 is TGTGCCAGCAGTTACACAGGATTCTACGAGCAGTACTTC. Translation gives CASSYTGFYEQYF. Complete variable domain (other parts from reference TRBV7-9 and TRBJ2-7): DTGVSQNPRHKITKRGQNVTFRCDPISEHNRLYWYRQTLGQGPEFLTYFQNEAQLEKSRLLSDRFSAERPKGSFSTLEIQRTEQGDSAMYLCASSYTGFYEQYFGPGTRLTVT.

The chain recombines TRBV9 with TRBJ1-2, with no clear D. From germline, CDR1 is SGDLS and CDR2 YYNGEE. The V gene lost 4 bases and the J gene lost 4 bases, with 20 bases spanning the gap. The CDR3 covers 16 residues. This CDR3 reads CASSLLEWFDGYGYTF. Here the CDR3 DNA reads TGTGCCAGCAGCCTTCTGGAGTGGTTTGATGGCTATGGCTACACCTTC. Complete variable domain (other parts from reference TRBV9 and TRBJ1-2): DSGVTQTPKHLITATGQRVTLRCSPRSGDLSVYWYQQSLDQGLQFLIQYYNGEERAKGNILERFSAQQFPDLHSELNLSSLELGDSALYFCASSLLEWFDGYGYTFGSGTRLTVV.

The chain has TRBV5-1 and TRBJ2-3; 7 bases are shared with TRBD1. The V segment lost 6 bases and the J segment 2 bases; nucleotides outside the gene matches: 9. This CDR3 has 15 residues. Germline CDR1 SGHRS, CDR2 YFSETQ. CDR3 in DNA: TGCGCCAGCATTTCCGACAGGGAAGACACAGATACGCAGTATTTT. Protein: CASISDREDTDTQYF. The entire variable domain, with the rest obtained from reference TRBV5-1 and TRBJ2-3, is as follows: KAGVTQTPRYLIKTRGQQVTLSCSPISGHRSVSWYQQTPGQGLQFLFEYFSETQRNKGNFPGRFSGRQFSNSRSEMNVSTLELGDSALYLCASISDREDTDTQYFGPGTRLTVL.

This clone was recorded once. This chain joins TRBV6-5 and TRBJ2-3; 12 positions match TRBD2. With 5 bases clipped from V and 2 bases from J, the junction kept 2 bases outside the gene matches. Germline CDR1 reads MNHEY; CDR2 reads SVGAGI. The CDR3 has 15 amino acids. The CDR3 here is CASSPSGGATDTQYF. Here the CDR3 DNA reads TGTGCCAGCAGTCCTAGCGGGGGGGCCACAGATACGCAGTATTTT.

The chain uses TRBV19 and TRBJ2-7; either TRBD1 or TRBD2 may supply D (5 bases each). Germline-derived CDR1 and CDR2 are LNHDA and SQIVND (reference sequence). CDR3 length equals 14 residues. With 5 bases removed from V and 0 bases from J, the gap between germline ends came to 11 bases. CDR3 nucleotides: TGTGCCAGTAGTTTCCGGGACGGCTCCTACGAGCAGTACTTC. Translated: CASSFRDGSYEQYF.

This clone was detected only once. This rearrangement joins TRBV10-1 to TRBJ2-5; D perhaps matches TRBD1 (5 bases). The CDR3 has 15 amino acids. The V gene's germline CDR1 is WNHNN and CDR2 SYGVQD (reference sequence). V was trimmed by 2 bases and J by 5 bases, leaving 15 bases between them. The CDR3 reads CASSETTAFGETQYF. For the CDR3, the DNA is TGCGCCAGCAGTGAGACGACAGCTTTCGGGGAGACCCAGTACTTC.

This chain uses TRBV7-9 with TRBJ2-7; D tentatively fits TRBD1 or TRBD2 (5 bases each). CDR1 and CDR2 from the germline V gene are SEHNR and FQNEAQ (reference sequence). CDR3 length equals 14 residues. The germline V and J ends were trimmed by 5 bases and 2 bases, with 13 bases remaining between them. Here the CDR3 reads CASSPVRGPYEQYF. The DNA for the CDR3 is TGTGCCAGCAGCCCCGTCCGGGGACCCTACGAGCAGTACTTC.

This clone was detected only once. The chain links TRBV19 to TRBJ1-1; 9 nucleotides agree with TRBD1. Germline-derived CDR1 and CDR2 are LNHDA and SQIVND (reference sequence). V trimming: 5 bases; J trimming: 8 bases; junction bases outside the gene matches: 9. CDR3 length equals 14 residues. In nucleotides, the CDR3 is TGTGCCAGTAGTGCATCCGGGACAGGGACCGAAGCTTTCTTT. Translation: CASSASGTGTEAFF.

This clone appeared a single time. The chain links TRBV21-1 to TRBJ2-5. TRBV21-1 is designated a pseudogene. The CDR3 consists of 17 residues. DNA for the CDR3: TGTGCCAGCAGCAACTGGTGGGTTTTACGGGACCGGGAGACCCAGTACTTC. Protein product: CASSNWWVLRDRETQYF.

This sequence joins TRBV7-2 and TRBJ2-7, with D maybe TRBD2 (5 bases). The V end lost 1 base, the J end lost 6 bases, and 13 bases lay between the germline ends. CDR3 length equals 14 residues. CDR1 and CDR2 from the germline V gene are SGHTA and FQGNSA. The DNA for the CDR3 is TGTGCCAGCAGCTTAGTTCGGGATTGGGTCGAGCAGTACTTC. Its translation is CASSLVRDWVEQYF.

This clone was detected only once. The rearrangement joins TRBV11-2 to TRBJ2-5; no clear D. V was pared by 0 bases and J by 1 base, with 6 bases between. There are 14 residues in the CDR3. Germline CDR1 is SGHAT and CDR2 is FQNNGV. CDR3 sequence reads: CASSLDPGQETQYF. For the CDR3, the DNA is TGTGCCAGCAGCTTAGATCCGGGCCAAGAGACCCAGTACTTC.

The J gene is TRBJ2-6, the V gene TRBV11-2; possibly TRBD1 or TRBD2 for D (5 bases each). V lost 3 bases and J 9 bases, leaving 15 bases between the germline ends. CDR1 is SGHAT, CDR2 FQNNGV, per germline. This CDR3 is 15 amino acids long. The CDR3 is CASSFWGLRDNVLTF. The CDR3 DNA is TGTGCCAGCAGCTTCTGGGGCCTACGGGACAACGTCCTGACTTTC.

The J gene is TRBJ2-7, the V gene TRBV27, with 7 bases lining up with TRBD2. The germline CDR1 and CDR2 sequences are MNHEY and SMNVEV (reference sequence). The CDR3 is made up of 13 amino acids. The junction had 8 bases not matched to a gene; V was cut back by 6 bases and J by 6 bases. The CDR3 nucleotides are TGTGCCAGCAGGGTGGGGGGGACGGGCGAGCAGTACTTC. It yields the protein CASRVGGTGEQYF.

The rearrangement uses TRBV4-3 and TRBJ1-4, with D perhaps matching TRBD1 (5 bases). V lost 0 bases, J lost 3 bases, and 17 bases lay in between. This CDR3 is 18 amino acids long. Germline-derived CDR1 and CDR2 are LGHNA and YSLEER. The CDR3 sequence is CASSQDGPVGVANEKLFF. For the CDR3, the DNA is TGCGCCAGCAGCCAAGATGGCCCGGTGGGGGTGGCTAATGAAAAACTGTTTTTT.

The gene calls are TRBV7-2 and TRBJ2-7; TRBD2 matches at 11 bases. Germline trimming cut 2 bases from V and 4 bases from J; bases unmatched to any gene: 4. The CDR3 totals 15 residues. The V gene's germline CDR1 is SGHTA and CDR2 FQGNSA. The CDR3 here is CASSLTSGGPYEQYF. The CDR3 nucleotides are TGTGCCAGCAGCTTAACTAGCGGGGGACCTTACGAGCAGTACTTC.

This clone was picked up one time. The chain uses TRBV7-9 and TRBJ1-4; TRBD1 aligns across 9 bases. The CDR3 is 16 amino acids. Per the germline V gene, CDR1 is SEHNR and CDR2 is FQNEAQ (reference sequence). The V gene end was trimmed by 1 base and the J gene end by 6 bases; junction bases not matched to a gene: 6. CDR3 nucleotides: TGTGCCAGCAGCTTAGGGGGACAGGGCGTTCATGAAAAACTGTTTTTT. As protein: CASSLGGQGVHEKLFF. Looking up the rest from reference TRBV7-9 and TRBJ1-4 gives the full variable domain: DTGVSQNPRHKITKRGQNVTFRCDPISEHNRLYWYRQTLGQGPEFLTYFQNEAQLEKSRLLSDRFSAERPKGSFSTLEIQRTEQGDSAMYLCASSLGGQGVHEKLFFGSGTQLSVL.

There are a few counts of this clone. The rearrangement links TRBV7-9 to TRBJ2-7; TRBD2 aligns across 7 bases. The CDR3 loop spans 15 amino acids. V trimming: 6 bases; J trimming: 0 bases; junction bases outside the gene matches: 8. In germline, CDR1 is SEHNR, CDR2 FQNEAQ (reference sequence). The CDR3 coding sequence is TGTGCCAGCAGGGGGGGGACGGCCTTCTCCTACGAGCAGTACTTC. The encoded protein is CASRGGTAFSYEQYF. The whole variable domain, remainder taken from reference TRBV7-9 and TRBJ2-7, is DTGVSQNPRHKITKRGQNVTFRCDPISEHNRLYWYRQTLGQGPEFLTYFQNEAQLEKSRLLSDRFSAERPKGSFSTLEIQRTEQGDSAMYLCASRGGTAFSYEQYFGPGTRLTVT.

V and J are TRBV6-5 and TRBJ1-2, with a possible D match to TRBD1 (6 bases). Germline V gene sequence: CDR1 MNHEY, CDR2 SVGAGI. CDR3 length equals 13 residues. Trimming shortened V by 4 bases and J by 7 bases, and 13 bases separated the two germline ends. The chain's CDR3 is CASSSQGYGGYTF. The CDR3 nucleotides are TGTGCCAGCAGTTCACAGGGTTACGGTGGCTACACCTTC.

The chain carries TRBV7-2 and TRBJ2-1, with TRBD2 as a possible D gene (5 bases). The CDR3 is 14 residues long. Trimming removed 5 bases at V and 3 bases at J, with 11 bases between. Germline V lookup: CDR1 SGHTA, CDR2 FQGNSA. The CDR3 nucleotides are TGTGCCAGCAGCCCCGGACTCCTCTACAATGAGCAGTTCTTC. It codes for CASSPGLLYNEQFF.

The CDR3 spells CASSSVIIRGTEAFF. The CDR3 DNA reads TGTGCCAGCAGTTCAGTAATAATCAGGGGGACTGAAGCTTTCTTT. V usage is TRBV27 and J usage is TRBJ1-1; 7 nucleotides align to TRBD1. The CDR3 is 15 amino acids. V shed 4 bases and J 5 bases; nucleotides not matched to a gene: 10. CDR1 and CDR2 (germline): MNHEY, SMNVEV (reference sequence).

Details on this clone: The sample has other DNA sequences that encode this CDR3 too. The CDR3 DNA follows: TGTGCCAGCAGTTTTGGGCAGGGGAGCTACGAGCAGTACTTC. Protein: CASSFGQGSYEQYF. This sequence joins TRBV27 and TRBJ2-7, with D maybe TRBD1 (6 bases). The CDR3 length is 14 residues. Per the germline V gene, CDR1 is MNHEY and CDR2 is SMNVEV (reference sequence). The ends were cut back, 3 bases at V and 3 bases at J, with 12 bases in the middle.

The chain combines TRBV7-6 with TRBJ2-1; 9 bases agree with TRBD1. This CDR3 spans 15 amino acids. The germline V gene has CDR1 SGHVS and CDR2 FNYEAQ. J lost 10 bases, V lost 7 bases, and 14 bases had no gene match. CDR3 amino acids: CASTETRTGGDEQFF. CDR3 bases: TGTGCCAGCACCGAGACACGTACAGGGGGCGACGAGCAGTTCTTC. Looking up the rest from reference TRBV7-6 and TRBJ2-1 gives the full variable domain: GAGVSQSPRYKVTKRGQDVALRCDPISGHVSLYWYRQALGQGPEFLTYFNYEAQQDKSGLPNDRFSAERPEGSISTLTIQRTEQRDSAMYRCASTETRTGGDEQFFGPGTRLTVL.

The chain joins TRBV7-7 to TRBJ1-6, with 7 bases lining up with TRBD1. This CDR3 region has 16 residues. Germline CDR1 and CDR2: SSHAT and FNYEAQ (reference sequence). V shed 1 base, J shed 7 bases, and the junction held 7 bases outside the gene matches. The CDR3 bases are TGTGCCAGCAGCTTAGGAGGCAAGGGGGCGAATTCACCCCTCCACTTT. It is translated as CASSLGGKGANSPLHF.

V and J are TRBV10-3 and TRBJ1-1; TRBD1 is a possible D gene (5 bases). The CDR3 sequence is 13 residues long. Trimming shortened V by 10 bases and J by 4 bases, and 16 bases separated the two germline ends. Germline CDR1 and CDR2: ENHRY and SYGVKD. For the CDR3, the DNA is TGTGCCACCGCAGGGCCTGGGGGCACTGAAGCTTTCTTT. Its translation: CATAGPGGTEAFF.

The rearrangement links TRBV30 to TRBJ2-7; D possibly matches TRBD1 or TRBD2 (5 bases each). CDR1 GTSNPN and CDR2 SVGIG come from the germline V gene (reference sequence). There are 14 residues in the CDR3. V was trimmed by 0 bases and J by 6 bases, leaving 15 bases between them. In DNA, the CDR3 is TGTGCCTGGAGTGTCCGGGACCTCCCTTCCGAGCAGTACTTC. Amino acids: CAWSVRDLPSEQYF. The entire variable domain, with the rest obtained from reference TRBV30 and TRBJ2-7, is as follows: SQTIHQWPATLVQPVGSPLSLECTVEGTSNPNLYWYRQAAGRGLQLLFYSVGIGQISSEVPQNLSASRPQDRQFILSSKKLLLSDSGFYLCAWSVRDLPSEQYFGPGTRLTVT.